This TCR beta chain stems from a study of graft-versus-host responses after intestinal transplantation. Study summary: Multivisceral, liver-intestinal, or isolated intestinal transplants were given to recipients.

The graft tissue was processed, and this released both intraepithelial and lamina propria lymphocytes. Profiled with immunoSEQ multiplex PCR; TCRdb holds only in-frame clones, not every one. The data show 9,500 to 13,000 clones, approximately 76% seen once. Unmatched junction bases numbered 5, after V lost 2 bases and J lost 8 bases. Germline CDR1 is MNHEY and CDR2 is SVGAGI. There are 13 residues in the CDR3. Notes on this clone: No antigen is known for it.

Study-wide findings and caveats: Investigators detected GvH clones in recipient marrow, with some emerging earlier in ileum or blood.

This TCR derives from a human patient who received an intestinal transplant, so some T cells may come from the graft donor. Sequenced material: ileum tissue, taken 23 days after intestinal transplant. This sequence joins TRBV6-5 and TRBJ1-1, with TRBD1 identical over 7 bases. CDR3: CASSYRGGAEAFF. The DNA for the CDR3 is TGTGCCAGCAGTTACCGAGGGGGCGCGGAAGCTTTCTTT.